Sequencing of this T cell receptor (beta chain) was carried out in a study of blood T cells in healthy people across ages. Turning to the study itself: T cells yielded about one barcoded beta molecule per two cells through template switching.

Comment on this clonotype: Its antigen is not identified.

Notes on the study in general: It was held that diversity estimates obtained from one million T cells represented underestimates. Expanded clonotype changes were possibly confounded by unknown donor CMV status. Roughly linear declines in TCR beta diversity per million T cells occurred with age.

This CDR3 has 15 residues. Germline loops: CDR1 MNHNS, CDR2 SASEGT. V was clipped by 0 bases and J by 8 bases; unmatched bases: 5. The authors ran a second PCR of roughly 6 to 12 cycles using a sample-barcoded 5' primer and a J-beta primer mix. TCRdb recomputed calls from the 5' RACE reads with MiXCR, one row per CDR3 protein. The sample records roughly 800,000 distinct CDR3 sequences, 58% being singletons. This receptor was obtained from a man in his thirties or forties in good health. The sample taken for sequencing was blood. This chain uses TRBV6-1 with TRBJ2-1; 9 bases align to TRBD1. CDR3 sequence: CASSEAGTGNDEQFF. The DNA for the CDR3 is TGTGCCAGCAGTGAAGCCGGGACAGGGAACGATGAGCAGTTCTTC.